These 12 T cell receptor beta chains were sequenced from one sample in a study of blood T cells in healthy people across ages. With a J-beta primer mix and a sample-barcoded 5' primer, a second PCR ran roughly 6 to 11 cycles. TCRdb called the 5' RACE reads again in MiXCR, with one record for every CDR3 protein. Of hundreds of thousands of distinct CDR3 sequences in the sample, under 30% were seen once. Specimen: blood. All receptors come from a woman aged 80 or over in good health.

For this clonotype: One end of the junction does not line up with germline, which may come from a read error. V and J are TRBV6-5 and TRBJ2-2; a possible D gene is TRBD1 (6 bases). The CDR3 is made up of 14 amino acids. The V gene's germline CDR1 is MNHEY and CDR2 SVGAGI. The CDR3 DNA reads TGTGCCAGCCAATACAGGGCGGGCACCGGGGAGCGGTTTTTT. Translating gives CASQYRAGTGERFF.

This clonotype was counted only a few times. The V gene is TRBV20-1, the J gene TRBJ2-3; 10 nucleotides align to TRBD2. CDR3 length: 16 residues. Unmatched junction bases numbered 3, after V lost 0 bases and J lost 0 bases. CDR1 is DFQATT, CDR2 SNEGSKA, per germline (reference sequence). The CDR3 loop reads CSARETSGRSTDTQYF. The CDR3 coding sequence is TGCAGTGCTAGAGAGACTAGCGGGCGAAGCACAGATACGCAGTATTTT.

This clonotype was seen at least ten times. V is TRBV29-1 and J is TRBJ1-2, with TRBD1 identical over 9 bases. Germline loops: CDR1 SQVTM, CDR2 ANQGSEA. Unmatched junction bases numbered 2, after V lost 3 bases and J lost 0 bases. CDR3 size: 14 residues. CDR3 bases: TGCAGCGTTGAGGGGACAGGGTCTAACTATGGCTACACCTTC. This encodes CSVEGTGSNYGYTF.

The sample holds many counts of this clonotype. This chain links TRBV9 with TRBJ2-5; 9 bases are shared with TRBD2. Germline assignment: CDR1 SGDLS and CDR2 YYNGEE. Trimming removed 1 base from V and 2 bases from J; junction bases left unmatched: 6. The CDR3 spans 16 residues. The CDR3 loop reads CASSVLGLAGQETQYF. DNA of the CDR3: TGTGCCAGCAGCGTACTGGGACTAGCCGGGCAAGAGACCCAGTACTTC.

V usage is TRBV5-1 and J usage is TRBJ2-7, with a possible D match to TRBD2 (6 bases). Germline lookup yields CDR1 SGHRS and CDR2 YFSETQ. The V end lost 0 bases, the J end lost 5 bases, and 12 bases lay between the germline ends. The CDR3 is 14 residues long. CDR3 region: CASSLEREYDEQYF. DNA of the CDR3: TGCGCCAGCAGCTTGGAACGGGAGTATGACGAGCAGTACTTC.

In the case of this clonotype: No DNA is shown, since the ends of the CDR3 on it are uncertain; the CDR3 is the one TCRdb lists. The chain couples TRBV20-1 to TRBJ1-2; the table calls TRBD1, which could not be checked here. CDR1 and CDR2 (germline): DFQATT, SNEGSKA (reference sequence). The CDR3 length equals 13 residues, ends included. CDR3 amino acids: CSARARQAYGCTF.

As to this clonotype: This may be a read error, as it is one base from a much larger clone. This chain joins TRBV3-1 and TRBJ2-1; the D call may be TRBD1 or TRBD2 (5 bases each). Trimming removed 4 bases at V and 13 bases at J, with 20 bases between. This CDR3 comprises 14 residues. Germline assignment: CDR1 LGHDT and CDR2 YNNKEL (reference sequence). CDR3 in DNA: TGTGCCAGCAGCCTCGGGACGGACCGGGCGACCCAGTTCTTC. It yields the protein CASSLGTDRATQFF.

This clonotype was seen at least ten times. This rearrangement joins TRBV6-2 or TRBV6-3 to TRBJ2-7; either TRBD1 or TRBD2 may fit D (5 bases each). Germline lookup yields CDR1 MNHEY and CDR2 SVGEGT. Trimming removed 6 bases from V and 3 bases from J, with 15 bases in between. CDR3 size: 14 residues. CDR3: CASRATGRNYEQYF. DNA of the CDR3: TGTGCCAGCAGGGCCACGGGACGGAACTACGAGCAGTACTTC.

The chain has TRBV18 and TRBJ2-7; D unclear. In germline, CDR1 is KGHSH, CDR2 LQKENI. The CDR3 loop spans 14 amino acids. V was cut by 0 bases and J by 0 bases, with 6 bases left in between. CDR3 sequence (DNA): TGTGCCAGCTCACCACCGGCGGACTCCTACGAGCAGTACTTC. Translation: CASSPPADSYEQYF.

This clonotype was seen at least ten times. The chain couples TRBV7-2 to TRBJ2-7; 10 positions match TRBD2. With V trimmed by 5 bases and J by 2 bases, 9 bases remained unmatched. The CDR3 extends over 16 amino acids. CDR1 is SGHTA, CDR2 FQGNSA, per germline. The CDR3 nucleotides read TGTGCCAGCAGCCAGGGTAGCGGGGGGAATACCTACGAGCAGTACTTC. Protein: CASSQGSGGNTYEQYF.

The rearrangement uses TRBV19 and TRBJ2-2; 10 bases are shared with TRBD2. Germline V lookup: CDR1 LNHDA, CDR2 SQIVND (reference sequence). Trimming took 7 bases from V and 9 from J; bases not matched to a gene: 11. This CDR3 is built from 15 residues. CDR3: CASNSRLAGLRELFF. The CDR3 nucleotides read TGTGCCAGTAACTCCAGACTAGCGGGCCTACGGGAGCTGTTTTTT. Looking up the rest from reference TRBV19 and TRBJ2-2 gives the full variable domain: DGGITQSPKYLFRKEGQNVTLSCEQNLNHDAMYWYRQDPGQGLRLIYYSQIVNDFQKGDIAEGYSVSREKKESFPLTVTSAQKNPTAFYLCASNSRLAGLRELFFGEGSRLTVL.

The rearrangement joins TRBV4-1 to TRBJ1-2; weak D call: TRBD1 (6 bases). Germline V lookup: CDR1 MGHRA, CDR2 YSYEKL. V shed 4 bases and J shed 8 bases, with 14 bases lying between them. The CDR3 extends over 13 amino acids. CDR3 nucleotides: TGCGCCAGCAGCCTCGACAGGTCCGGGGGCTACACCTTC. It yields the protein CASSLDRSGGYTF.